The sequence of this TCR beta chain was determined in a study of T cell responses to AZD1222 COVID-19 vaccine. With regard to this clone: Its matching antigen is unknown.

Study-wide points: Among the donors, most were white British and more were female, and clonal diversity was possibly underestimated.

From germline, CDR1 is SNHLY and CDR2 FYNNEI. CDR3 length: 16 amino acids. Trimming shortened V by 5 bases and J by 10 bases, and 23 bases separated the two germline ends. Produced via immunoSEQ multiplex PCR; TCRdb's table is partial and in-frame only. The sample has roughly 180,000 clones; about 90% are singletons. The gene calls are TRBV2 and TRBJ1-4; D unresolved. The sequence derives from an adult who received the AZD1222 COVID-19 vaccine. Sequenced material: peripheral blood, taken 28 days after the second AZD1222 dose. CDR3 region: CASSQQTGALAGKLFF. Here the CDR3 DNA reads TGTGCCAGCAGTCAACAAACCGGCGCTTTGGCTGGAAAACTGTTTTTT.